A selection of T cell receptor beta chains follows, all from one sample in a study of blood T cell repertoires in COVID-19. The data were produced by immunoSEQ multiplex PCR, yet TCRdb's version contains in-frame clones alone and is incomplete. Among some 35,000 clones listed, around 90% were seen once. Sequenced input: peripheral blood. The receptors were sampled from a man aged 55-75 years with active COVID-19. The CDR3 runs from the conserved cysteine through the conserved F or W. The D gene is left open where the match is weak. Not all rows give a size; the values are once, few, many and, for expanded clones, a class.

D gene	J gene	clone size	V gene	CDR3 DNA	CDR3 protein
TRBD2	TRBJ2-3	NA	TRBV5-1	TGCGCCAGCAGCTCAGGACTAGCGGGAGGAACAGATACGCAGTATTTT	CASSSGLAGGTDTQYF
TRBD2	TRBJ2-7	NA	TRBV5-1	TGCGCCAGCAGCTGGGTGGGACTAGCTATCGAGCAGTACTTC	CASSWVGLAIEQYF
NA	TRBJ2-7	NA	TRBV19	TGTGCCAGTAGTGGCGGGGGCGGTTTCTACGAGCAGTACTTC	CASSGGGGFYEQYF
NA	TRBJ2-4	NA	TRBV11-2	TGTGCCAGCAGCTTAAGCAATGGGCTTCTTCGGGGGAGTGGAAGCATTCAGTACTTC	CASSLSNGLLRGSGSIQYF
NA	TRBJ2-7	NA	TRBV30	TGTGCCTCCAAGGGGTCGGGTACCTCCGAGCAGTACTTC	CASKGSGTSEQYF
NA	TRBJ2-1	NA	TRBV27	TGTGCCAGCAGTTTAGGACTTAAGCCCCACAATGAGCAGTTCTTC	CASSLGLKPHNEQFF
TRBD2	TRBJ2-1	NA	TRBV2	TGTGCCAGCAGCGAGCGGGAATCCTACAATGAGCAGTTCTTC	CASSERESYNEQFF
TRBD1	TRBJ1-1	NA	TRBV7-9	TGTGCCAGCAGCCCCCGGGGACAGGCTGAAGCTTTCTTT	CASSPRGQAEAFF
NA	TRBJ2-7	NA	TRBV7-8	TGTGCCAGCAGCTTAGCGATACAGGTCTCCTACGAGCAGTACTTC	CASSLAIQVSYEQYF
TRBD1	TRBJ1-2	NA	TRBV18	TGTGCCAGCGTACAGGGGGAAGCTAACTATGGCTACACCTTC	CASVQGEANYGYTF
TRBD2	TRBJ2-3	few	TRBV14	TGTGCCAGCAGCCAATCGCTAGCGGCCTTTGATACGCAGTATTTT	CASSQSLAAFDTQYF
NA	TRBJ2-6	NA	TRBV6-5	TGTGCCAGCAGTTCTTGGGGGGTGGCTGGGGCCAACGTCCTGACTTTC	CASSSWGVAGANVLTF
NA	TRBJ1-1	NA	TRBV25-1	TGTGCCAGCAGTGGTACAGTGAAGAACACTGAAGCTTTCTTT	CASSGTVKNTEAFF
NA	TRBJ2-7	NA	TRBV9	TGTGCCAGCAGCCAGGGAGGGGGCTACGAGCAGTACTTC	CASSQGGGYEQYF
NA	TRBJ2-3	NA	TRBV28	TGTGCCAGCAGTTATTCAGGTCGTGATACGCAGTATTTT	CASSYSGRDTQYF
TRBD1	TRBJ1-2	NA	TRBV24-1	TGTGCCACCAGTGATTTCGAGACAGGGGATGGCTACACCTTC	CATSDFETGDGYTF
NA	TRBJ2-7	once	TRBV12-2	TGTGCAAGTCGCACTAGTAGCGGGAGGCTATCATACGAGCAGTACTTC	CASRTSSGRLSYEQYF
NA	TRBJ2-7	NA	TRBV19	TGTGCCAGTAGTATTGGTCTAGCCTACGAGCAGTACTTC	CASSIGLAYEQYF
TRBD1	TRBJ2-7	NA	TRBV18	TGTGCCAGCTCACTAGGGACAGGGACCCCCTACGAGCAGTACTTC	CASSLGTGTPYEQYF
TRBD2	TRBJ2-5	NA	TRBV20-1	TGCAGTGCTAGTGATGGGGGGCTAGCGGGAGGTAAAGAGACCCAGTACTTC	CSASDGGLAGGKETQYF
TRBD1	TRBJ2-3	NA	TRBV19	TGTGCCAGTAGCGACAGGGGGCAGCTAGCGGGCCGCACAGATACGCAGTATTTT	CASSDRGQLAGRTDTQYF
NA	TRBJ1-4	NA	TRBV9	TGTGCCAGCAGCGGAAGCGGGGCGCTGCTAACTAATGAAAAACTGTTTTTT	CASSGSGALLTNEKLFF
TRBD1	TRBJ2-1	once	TRBV5-1	TGCGCCAGCAGCCCGGGACAGAGGAGCTCCTACAATGAGCAGTTCTTC	CASSPGQRSSYNEQFF
NA	TRBJ2-2	NA	TRBV11-2	TGTGCCAGCAGCTTAGGGGATAGGGGACACTTAAACACCGGGGAGCTGTTTTTT	CASSLGDRGHLNTGELFF